The rows below give T cell receptor beta chains drawn from one sample of a study of CD8+CD57+ T cells in acquired aplastic anemia. TCRdb processed the reads anew with MiXCR; each CDR3 protein has one entry. In the table there are roughly 500,000 distinct CDR3 sequences, approximately 32% of which are singletons. Sequencing used sorted CD4+, CD8+, or CD8+CD57+ T cells (not recorded which) from PBMCs. These TCRs come from a human donor with aplastic anemia. Both conserved end residues are part of each CDR3. The D gene is left open where the match is weak. Size values are once, few and many counts, or a class for expanded clones, and some rows have none.

D gene	J gene	V gene	clone size	CDR3 protein
NA	TRBJ2-7	TRBV4-3	NA	CASSQEFGGSYEQYF
NA	TRBJ1-6	TRBV6-2/TRBV6-3	NA	CASSYLSQKSATISPLHF
NA	TRBJ1-1	TRBV2	many	CASKRTGLTEAFF
NA	TRBJ2-7	TRBV19	NA	CASSIPGNYEQYF
NA	TRBJ1-5	TRBV15	many	CATSRENQPQHF
TRBD1	TRBJ1-5	TRBV27	few	CASRYTGGLGQPQHF
TRBD2	TRBJ2-1	TRBV11-1	NA	CASQSGENYNEQFF
NA	TRBJ2-7	TRBV20-1	NA	CSAYVSYEQYF
NA	TRBJ2-7	TRBV7-2	once	CASSLARGLSYEQYF
TRBD1	TRBJ1-6	TRBV19	many	CASTNTGGSVSPLHF
NA	TRBJ1-5	TRBV7-2	many	CASSPGLSSNQPQHF
NA	TRBJ2-1	TRBV6-1	NA	CASSEGRGDYNEQFF
NA	TRBJ1-6	TRBV19	many	CASSVEPGHYNSPLHF
NA	TRBJ2-7	TRBV25-1	few	CASSQGPNSYEQYF
TRBD1	TRBJ1-6	TRBV7-4	many	CASSLDRAGSPLHF
NA	TRBJ2-5	TRBV7-7	NA	CASSPGAGLETQYF
NA	TRBJ1-6	TRBV24-1	few	CASSSGIYHSPLHF
NA	TRBJ2-3	TRBV6-1	few	CASSLALADTQYF
NA	TRBJ1-1	TRBV6-6	NA	CAIQRNTEAFF
NA	TRBJ1-6	TRBV14	many	CASSQLAQGRSPLHF
NA	TRBJ2-3	TRBV19	many	CASSSSGNTDTQYF
NA	TRBJ1-5	TRBV5-1	many	CASSLEPQSNQPQHF
TRBD1	TRBJ2-7	TRBV15	NA	CATRLGQGGNEQYF
NA	TRBJ1-6	TRBV19	NA	CAWSEGYNSPLHF
TRBD1	TRBJ1-3	TRBV19	many	CASRPGQVSGNTIYF
TRBD1	TRBJ1-1	TRBV7-9	many	CASSRGDRVNTEAFF
NA	TRBJ1-5	TRBV29-1	many	CSVKADENQPQHF
TRBD1	TRBJ1-2	TRBV5-6	NA	CASNGQDRGFWGGYTF
NA	TRBJ2-7	TRBV27	NA	CASSSSPGVLYEQYF
NA	TRBJ2-1	TRBV9	many	CASSVVASVNEQFF